This T cell receptor (beta chain) is drawn from a study of response to subunit inactivated influenza vaccine. Findings of the study overall: The authors put forward the suggestion that each seasonal influenza vaccination may bring in only a limited number of new T cells.

TCRdb ran MiXCR on the RT-PCR reads and lists one entry per CDR3 protein. This sample carries approximately 680,000 distinct CDR3 sequences, around 14% of them seen once, and the ten largest clones take 11%. The germline CDR1 and CDR2 sequences are LNHDA and SQIVND (reference sequence). Trimming at V came to 6 bases and at J to 4 bases, leaving 15 bases not matched to a gene. There are 17 residues in the CDR3. Worth noting for this clonotype: Its antigen is unidentified.

V usage is TRBV19 and J usage is TRBJ2-7; 10 nucleotides line up with TRBD2. This TCR came from a man aged 45-65 years who received an inactivated influenza vaccine. Sample: PBMCs from blood, taken 11 to 12 days after vaccination. This CDR3 reads CASSPSSLAGVSYEQYF. Here the CDR3 DNA reads TGTGCCAGTAGCCCCAGCAGCCTAGCGGGAGTCAGTTACGAGCAGTACTTC.